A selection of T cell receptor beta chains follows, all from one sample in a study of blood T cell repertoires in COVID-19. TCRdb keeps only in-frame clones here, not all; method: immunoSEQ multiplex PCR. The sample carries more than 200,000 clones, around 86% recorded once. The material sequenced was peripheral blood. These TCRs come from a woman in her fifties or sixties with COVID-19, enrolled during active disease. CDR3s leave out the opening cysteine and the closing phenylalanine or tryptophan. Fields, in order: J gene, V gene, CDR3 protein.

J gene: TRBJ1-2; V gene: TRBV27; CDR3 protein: ASSSPTGFDGYT
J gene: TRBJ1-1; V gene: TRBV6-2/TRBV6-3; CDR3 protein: ASSYSKPENTEAF
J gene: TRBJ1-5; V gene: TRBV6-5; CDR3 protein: ASGPGSIQPQH
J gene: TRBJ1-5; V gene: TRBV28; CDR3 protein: ASSNNLDRARQPQH
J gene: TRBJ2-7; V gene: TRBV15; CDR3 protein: ATSGQLDSYEQY
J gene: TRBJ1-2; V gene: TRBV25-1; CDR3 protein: ASNPQGWSNGYT
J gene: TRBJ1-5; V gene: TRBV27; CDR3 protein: ASSFRQSNQPQH
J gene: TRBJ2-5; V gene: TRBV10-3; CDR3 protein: AISVQYGGGAVETQY
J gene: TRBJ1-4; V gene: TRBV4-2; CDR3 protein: ASSQGIATNEKLF
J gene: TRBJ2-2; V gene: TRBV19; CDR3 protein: ASRREGEAGELF
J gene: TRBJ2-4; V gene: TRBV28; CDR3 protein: ASNKLPGQGKNIQY
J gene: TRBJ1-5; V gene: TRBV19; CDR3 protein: ASSSVGNQPQH
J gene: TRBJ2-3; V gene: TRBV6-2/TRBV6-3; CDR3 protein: ASSPTGGTQY
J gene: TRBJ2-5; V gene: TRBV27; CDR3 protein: ASSLSPVGLREETQY
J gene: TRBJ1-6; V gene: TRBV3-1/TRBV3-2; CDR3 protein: ASSLGTGGDSPLH
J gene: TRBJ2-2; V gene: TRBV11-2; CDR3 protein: ASSLTGGKGGELF
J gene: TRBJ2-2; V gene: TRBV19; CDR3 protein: ASGGLAGGPWTGELF
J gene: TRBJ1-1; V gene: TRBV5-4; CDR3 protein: ASSYRTMNTEAF
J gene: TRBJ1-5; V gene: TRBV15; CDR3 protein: ATSRGQGASNQPQH
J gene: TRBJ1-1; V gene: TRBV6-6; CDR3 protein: ASSYGRGMNTEAF
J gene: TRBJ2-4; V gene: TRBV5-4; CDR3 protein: ASSFQGINIQY
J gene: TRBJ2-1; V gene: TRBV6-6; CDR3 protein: ASSYSSKQDQQF
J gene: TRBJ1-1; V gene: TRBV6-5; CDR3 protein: ASSTLFGMNTEAF
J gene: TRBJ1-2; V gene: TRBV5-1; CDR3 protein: ASSLSPAQGNYGYT
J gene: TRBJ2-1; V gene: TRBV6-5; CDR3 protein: ASSLTSGKSNEQF
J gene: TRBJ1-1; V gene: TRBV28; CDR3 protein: ASSLLVRGGNTEAF
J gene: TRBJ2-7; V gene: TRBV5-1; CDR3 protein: ASSRGLAASYEQY
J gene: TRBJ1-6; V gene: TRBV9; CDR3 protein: ASSVGQMNNSPLH
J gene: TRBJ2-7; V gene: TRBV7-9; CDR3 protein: ASRPTGTSGPLEQY
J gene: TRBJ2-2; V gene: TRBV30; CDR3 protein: AWRRGRAGELF
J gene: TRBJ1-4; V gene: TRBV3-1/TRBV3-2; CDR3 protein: ASSQKGAAIEKLF
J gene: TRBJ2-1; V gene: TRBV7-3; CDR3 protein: ASSLMEGHEQF
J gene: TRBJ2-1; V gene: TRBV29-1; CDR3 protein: SVEGQGSYNEQF
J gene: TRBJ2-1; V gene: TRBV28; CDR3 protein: ASIRSGRGYNEQF
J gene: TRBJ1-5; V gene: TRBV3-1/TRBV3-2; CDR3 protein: ASSQGLPGTGGRQPQH
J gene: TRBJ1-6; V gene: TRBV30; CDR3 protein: ACKGQPNSPLH
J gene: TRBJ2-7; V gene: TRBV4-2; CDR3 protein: ASSQAGGRYEQY
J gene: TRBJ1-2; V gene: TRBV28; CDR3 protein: ASSPWSGGGGYT
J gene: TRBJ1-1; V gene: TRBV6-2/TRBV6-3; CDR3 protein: ASSPVTGGARTEAF
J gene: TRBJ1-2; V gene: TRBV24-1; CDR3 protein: ATSVAHEWGYT
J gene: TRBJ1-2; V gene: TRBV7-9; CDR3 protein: ASSPHAGGANYGYT
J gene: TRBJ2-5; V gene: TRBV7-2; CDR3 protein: ASSPSRGSGGETQY